The 3 T cell receptor beta chains below all came from one sample that was sequenced in a study of cytomegalovirus exposure and HLA in healthy donors (dated by TCRdb to 2016 to 2017). Library creation used the immunoSEQ multiplex PCR assay. The clones in this table, taken by TCRdb from immuneACCESS, are in-frame only. Not every clone is retained; where verified, under half of the shortfall comes from an unresolved V gene, and the cause of the rest is unknown. The sample records about 140,000 clones, about 80% of which are singletons. The leading ten clones occupy 30% of the sample. Sequencing was performed on PBMCs. Every receptor here comes from a man aged 25-45 years in good health and CMV-seropositive.

J is TRBJ2-3 and V is TRBV2; D possibly corresponds to TRBD2 (7 bases). The CDR3 contains 15 residues. Germline V gene sequence: CDR1 SNHLY, CDR2 FYNNEI. The germline V and J ends were trimmed by 4 bases and 3 bases, with 14 bases remaining between them. CDR3 residues: CASSVVRGGTDTQYF. CDR3 in DNA: TGTGCCAGCAGTGTTGTAAGGGGGGGGACAGATACGCAGTATTTT.

This chain joins TRBV10-3 and TRBJ2-2; TRBD1 matches 9 bases. The trim removed 2 bases at V and 15 bases at J, leaving 13 bases unmatched. CDR1 ENHRY and CDR2 SYGVKD come from the germline V gene. This CDR3 has 15 residues. The CDR3 DNA follows: TGTGCCATCAGTGAGCCCTTCACCATACAGGGGGCGGTGTTTTTT. Amino acids: CAISEPFTIQGAVFF.

The chain carries TRBV28 and TRBJ2-7; TRBD1 agrees at 8 bases. Looked up from germline, CDR1 is MDHEN and CDR2 is SYDVKM. V lost 6 bases, J lost 0 bases, and 10 bases stayed unmatched. The CDR3 has 16 residues. CDR3 region: CASRPRGQGSSYEQYF. DNA for the CDR3: TGTGCCAGCAGGCCACGCGGACAGGGAAGCTCCTACGAGCAGTACTTC.